The rows below give T cell receptor beta chains drawn from one sample of a study of blood T cell repertoires in COVID-19. TCRdb's copy holds only in-frame clones and misses some; the assay was immunoSEQ multiplex PCR. The data show 110,000 to 150,000 clones, about 86% seen once. Sequenced: peripheral blood. Receptors were obtained from a woman of 80 years or more with acute or convalescent COVID-19. The CDR3 runs from the conserved cysteine through the conserved F or W. Each record gives: D gene, V gene, clone size, J gene, CDR3 DNA, CDR3 protein. D genes are given only for firm matches. Clone size is given for some rows only: seen once, a few or many times, or a class if the clone is expanded.

.	TRBV12-3/TRBV12-4	.	TRBJ2-7	TGTGCCAGCACCGGCTCGGGTGGTCGCGAGCAGTACTTC	CASTGSGGREQYF
.	TRBV28	.	TRBJ2-2	TGTGCCAGCCTGAGGGCAGGAGCCACCGGGGAGCTGTTTTTT	CASLRAGATGELFF
TRBD2	TRBV5-1	.	TRBJ2-1	TGCGCCAGCAGCTTGGTAGGGGACTACTACAATGAGCAGTTCTTC	CASSLVGDYYNEQFF
.	TRBV19	.	TRBJ1-2	TGTGCCAGTACCCCTATCCTCTCTATGTATCGTCGCTACACCTTC	CASTPILSMYRRYTF
.	TRBV18	.	TRBJ1-5	TGTGCCAGCTCACCAGCAGCAGGGAGCAATCAGCCCCAGCATTTT	CASSPAAGSNQPQHF
TRBD1	TRBV6-4	.	TRBJ1-5	TGTGCCAGCAGTGAAACAGGGGTTGGAAATCAGCCCCAGCATTTT	CASSETGVGNQPQHF
.	TRBV11-2	.	TRBJ2-7	TGTGCCAGCAGCCGAATCGACAGTCCCATCCCCTACGAGCAGTACTTC	CASSRIDSPIPYEQYF
.	TRBV3-1/TRBV3-2	.	TRBJ1-3	TGTGCCAGCAGCCAAGTGTCGGTGTATGCCCCACCAGGGGCGGGAAACACCATATATTTT	CASSQVSVYAPPGAGNTIYF
TRBD1	TRBV27	.	TRBJ1-2	TGTGCCAGCAGTCTGATCGGCGGGACAGGGGTATATGGCTACACCTTC	CASSLIGGTGVYGYTF
.	TRBV18	.	TRBJ1-1	TGTGCCAGCTCACTCCAGGGTGGTTGGGACACTGAAGCTTTCTTT	CASSLQGGWDTEAFF
TRBD2	TRBV19	.	TRBJ2-7	TGTGCCAGTACACCCGGAGCGGGGGTCGAGCAGTACTTC	CASTPGAGVEQYF
.	TRBV20-1	.	TRBJ2-5	TGCAGTGGCCAGTTACAAGAGACCCAGTACTTC	CSGQLQETQYF
TRBD1	TRBV19	.	TRBJ1-2	TGTGCCAGTAGTAGCTCACAGGGGACCTTCTTTGGCTACACCTTC	CASSSSQGTFFGYTF
.	TRBV12-3/TRBV12-4	.	TRBJ2-5	TGTGCCAGCAGCCCAGGGGATCGAGAGACCCAGTACTTC	CASSPGDRETQYF
.	TRBV9	.	TRBJ1-5	TGTGCCAGCAGCGTAGCCGGGAGAAATCAGCCCCAGCATTTT	CASSVAGRNQPQHF
TRBD1	TRBV6-2/TRBV6-3	few	TRBJ1-2	TGTGCCAGCAGTTACTCGACAGGGGGATTCGGCTACACCTTC	CASSYSTGGFGYTF
.	TRBV9	.	TRBJ1-6	TGTGCCAGCAGCTCCGGAGGGACTGGCCAAAATTCACCCCTCCACTTT	CASSSGGTGQNSPLHF
TRBD1	TRBV7-9	few	TRBJ1-1	TGTGCCAGCAGCTTAAGACAGGGGGGGAACACTGAAGCTTTCTTT	CASSLRQGGNTEAFF
.	TRBV27	.	TRBJ1-3	TGTGCCAGCAGTCATGGGGGGGATGGGGGCAATGGAAACACCATATATTTT	CASSHGGDGGNGNTIYF
.	TRBV5-1	.	TRBJ1-1	TGCGCCAGCAGCTTGGACAGAAACACTGAAGCTTTCTTT	CASSLDRNTEAFF
.	TRBV27	.	TRBJ1-5	TGTGCCAGCACCCCATATTGGGGACAAGGAGGACAGCCCCAGCATTTT	CASTPYWGQGGQPQHF
.	TRBV3-1/TRBV3-2	.	TRBJ1-1	TGTGCCAGCAGCCTAACATCCGGGGGGACGGAAGCTTTCTTT	CASSLTSGGTEAFF
.	TRBV11-2	.	TRBJ1-1	TGTGCCAGCAGTGCGGGGTGGAGGAGGGGTGACACTGAAGCTTTCTTT	CASSAGWRRGDTEAFF
.	TRBV9	.	TRBJ1-2	TGTGCCAGCAGCGTACGGGATGAGGGCTATGGCTACACCTTC	CASSVRDEGYGYTF